This T cell receptor beta chain was obtained from a study of cytomegalovirus exposure and HLA in healthy donors. General study findings and limits: It was likely that a cluster of highly shared sequence variants was a sequencing artifact.

The PCR was carried out with 60 Vbeta primers and 13 Jbeta primers. Original processing notes: The authors later counted about 80 million unique TCR beta chains, 9.5 million to 11 million of them shared. The table came from immunoSEQ multiplex PCR; TCRdb's copy has only in-frame clones and leaves some out. V and J calls and clone size come straight from that table; D and trimming were deduced from the DNA. The sample has about 180,000 clones; around four fifths are singletons. This clone has a handful of counts. Its antigen is currently unknown. This CDR3 region has 12 residues. From germline, CDR1 is SGHAT and CDR2 FQNNGV. V shed 4 bases, J shed 4 bases, and the junction held 1 base outside the gene matches.

Sequencing was done on a sample of PBMCs. The V call is TRBV11-2, the J call TRBJ2-7; TRBD2 aligns across 7 bases. The sequence was obtained from a woman under 40 in good health and CMV-seronegative. Here the CDR3 reads CASSYGGYEQYF. The CDR3 coding sequence is TGTGCCAGCAGCTACGGGGGGTACGAGCAGTACTTC.